This T cell receptor beta chain was obtained from a study of T cell repertoires in aging, cancer and after chemotherapy. Study in general: Donors were grouped into six age bands spanning 30 or younger through 70 or older. Glioblastoma patients receiving temozolomide-based therapy gave paired samples before and after chemotherapy. The whole study produced a dataset of around 8.4 million TCR reads. Study-level points and caveats: Healthy donors lost TCR diversity with age mainly through richness, cancer patients through richness and evenness.

The CDR3 covers 13 residues. CDR1 LNHDA and CDR2 SQIVND come from the germline V gene (reference sequence). V lost 3 bases, J lost 8 bases, and 6 bases stayed unmatched. This clonotype rates as large (0.1 to 1%). The antigen is unknown. Rearranged V-D-J TRB sequences were amplified with a mixed TRB-A/B primer pool. TCRdb re-called the multiplex PCR reads with MiXCR, one entry per CDR3 protein. The table records some 1,600 distinct CDR3 sequences, approximately 37% of them present only once. Peripheral blood genomic DNA, not sorted cells or RNA, was the template. This clonotype was sampled from a human donor with a solid tumor. Specimen: blood. The chain is built from TRBV19 and TRBJ1-2; TRBD1 agrees at 7 bases. The CDR3 is CASSIEGAAGYTF. DNA of the CDR3: TGTGCCAGTAGTATCGAGGGGGCGGCAGGCTACACCTTC.